This T cell receptor (beta chain) is drawn from a study of blood T cell repertoires in COVID-19 (TCRdb year 2020). For the wider study: Samples covering the acute and convalescent phases of COVID-19 were provided by collaborators in the United States, Italy and Spain. The material from the prospective study consisted of cDNA or gDNA derived from T cells, B-cell-depleted T cells, or PBMCs. The samples were drawn from two sources: the first 160 participants of the ongoing ImmuneRACE study, and 1,000 to 1,500 subjects contributed by 6 global collaborators. Where available, HLA class I and class II types were obtained from metadata supplied by the sample provider rather than from assay-based typing. A de-identified subject ID, COVID-19 status, age in years and sex were almost always included in the sample metadata. Subjects who had been exposed to COVID-19, were actively infected with it, or had recovered from it provided the deeply sampled blood TCRbeta repertoires that made up the dataset. The repertoires were released in a freely available public database intended as a resource for research on the immune response to SARS-CoV-2.

Collaborating institutions collected whole blood in K2EDTA tubes following their own protocols. For TCRbeta analysis, collaborators shipped samples in one of three forms: frozen whole blood, isolated PBMCs, or DNA extracted from either of those sample types. The immunoSEQ Assay, a bias-controlled multiplex PCR, was used to amplify TCRbeta CDR3 regions from genomic DNA. On the study's bioinformatics: The number of nucleated cells in each sample was estimated by amplification of reference gene primers within the assay. To quantify the absolute abundance of each unique TCRbeta CDR3 rearrangement, sequence reads were collapsed and filtered. For each sample, productive Simpson clonality was calculated as the square root of Simpson's diversity index across productive rearrangements. Held by TCRdb, this immuneACCESS table contains in-frame sequences only and omits some clones. Under half of the omission traces to an unresolved V gene where checked; the cause of the rest is unknown. V and J calls and clone size are those listed in that table; D and trimming were worked out from the DNA. The sample contains about 62,000 clones, 70% to 85% of them found a single time. The ten biggest clones cover 18% of the sample.

Comments on this clone: No antigen is known for it. Per-base qualities were not stored, and no clone one base away is much larger.

General study outcomes and caveats: The quantity of clinical and demographic metadata differed by source and by participant and was supplied without curation.

This TCR derives from a man aged 55 to 70 with acute or convalescent COVID-19. The sequencing input was peripheral blood.

The CDR3 loop reads CASSQVGQGNEKLFF. The DNA sequence follows: TGCGCCAGCAGCCAAGTAGGGCAGGGGAATGAAAAACTGTTTTTT. Recombination linked TRBV4-3 to TRBJ1-4; tentative D gene TRBD1, with 6 bases matching. The CDR3 numbers 15 residues from cysteine through phenylalanine. Of all the DNA, just the CDR3 is kept, 45 bases in frame from base 1. Trimming takes 1 base from V and 5 bases from J, and the germline ends sit 11 bases apart. In the germline V gene, CDR1 corresponds to LGHNA and CDR2 to YSLEER.